The present T cell receptor (beta chain) was sequenced within a study of Graves' ophthalmopathy and Graves' hyperthyroidism. The sequenced template was RNA, covering the TCR beta CDR3 region. Second-round multiplex PCR followed a first-round RT-PCR using HTBI primers. TCRdb analysed the multiplex PCR reads with MiXCR anew, one entry per CDR3 protein. Seen here are around 1,200,000 distinct CDR3 sequences, 36% observed once, and the top ten hold roughly 10%. This clonotype occurred many times. The source material was peripheral blood or thyroid tissue (not recorded which). The sequence was obtained from an adult man with Graves' hyperthyroidism.

The CDR3 is CASSFDSQPQHF. Written as DNA, the CDR3 is TGTGCCAGCAGCTTTGACAGTCAGCCCCAGCATTTT. The chain uses TRBV5-6 and TRBJ1-5, with a possible D match to TRBD1 (5 bases). Germline assignment: CDR1 SGHDT and CDR2 YYEEEE. V was clipped by 2 bases and J by 6 bases, with 6 bases between them. The CDR3 is 12 amino acids.